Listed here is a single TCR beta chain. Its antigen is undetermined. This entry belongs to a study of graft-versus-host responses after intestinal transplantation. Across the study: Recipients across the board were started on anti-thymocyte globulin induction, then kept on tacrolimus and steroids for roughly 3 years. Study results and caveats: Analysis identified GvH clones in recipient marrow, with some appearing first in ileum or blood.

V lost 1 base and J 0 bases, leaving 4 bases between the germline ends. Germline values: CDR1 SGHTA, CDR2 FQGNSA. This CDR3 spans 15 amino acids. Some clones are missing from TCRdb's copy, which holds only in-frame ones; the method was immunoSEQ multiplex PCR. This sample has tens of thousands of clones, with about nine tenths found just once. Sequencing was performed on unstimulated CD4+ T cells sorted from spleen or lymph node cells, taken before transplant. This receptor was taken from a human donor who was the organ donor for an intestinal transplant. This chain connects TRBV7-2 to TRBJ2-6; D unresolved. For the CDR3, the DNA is TGTGCCAGCAGCTTAGGTCCCTCTGGGGCCAACGTCCTGACTTTC. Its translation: CASSLGPSGANVLTF.